The 25 T cell receptor beta chains reported below all come from one sample, sequenced in a study of identical twins. TCRdb reanalysed the 5' RACE reads using MiXCR and keeps one entry per CDR3 protein. The data hold about 390,000 distinct CDR3 sequences, with around 9.7% observed a single time. The specimen was naive T cells sorted from blood. Every receptor here comes from a woman aged 45-60 years in good health.

The chain couples TRBV29-1 to TRBJ1-2, with TRBD1 matching 10 bases. Unmatched junction bases numbered 4, after V lost 4 bases and J lost 8 bases. Germline-derived CDR1 and CDR2 are SQVTM and ANQGSEA. This CDR3 region has 12 residues. CDR3 sequence: CSVGGTGVGYTF. CDR3 DNA sequence: TGCAGCGTTGGGGGGACAGGGGTCGGCTACACCTTC.

The sample holds a few counts of this clonotype. The J gene is TRBJ2-7, the V gene TRBV7-2; tentatively, D is TRBD1 (6 bases). Trimming stripped 5 bases from V and 3 bases from J, with 14 bases between. CDR1 is SGHTA, CDR2 FQGNSA, per germline. This CDR3 contains 14 residues. The CDR3 spells CASSEGGWDYEQYV. The DNA for the CDR3 is TGTGCCAGCAGCGAAGGGGGTTGGGACTACGAGCAGTACGTC.

In its sample, this clonotype was seen a few times. Because it lacks the conserved phenylalanine or tryptophan at the end, this CDR3 is likely a read error. It is unclear where the CDR3 begins or ends on the DNA, so no DNA is shown, and the CDR3 is as TCRdb lists it. The chain uses TRBV3-1 and TRBJ2-1; TRBD1 was called by the table and not checked on the DNA. From its first to its last residue, the CDR3 has 13 amino acids. CDR1 and CDR2 from the germline V gene are LGHDT and YNNKEL (reference sequence). The CDR3 sequence: CASSQDRWDRMFI.

The chain recombines TRBV24-1 with TRBJ2-1; 11 nucleotides line up with TRBD1. The germline V gene encodes CDR1 KGHDR and CDR2 SFDVKD. The V gene end was trimmed by 9 bases and the J gene end by 4 bases; junction bases not matched to a gene: 7. CDR3 length equals 15 residues. Here the CDR3 DNA reads TGTGCCACCGGCTCCGGGGACAGGGGGTACAATGAGCAGTTCTTC. The encoded protein is CATGSGDRGYNEQFF.

This clonotype was found a few times. The chain uses TRBV12-3 or TRBV12-4 and TRBJ1-2; D is unresolved. This CDR3 spans 12 amino acids. Trimming took 1 base from V and 7 from J, leaving 7 bases between them. CDR3 DNA: TGTGCCAGCAGTTTAGGACCGGTTGGCTACACCTTC. It translates to CASSLGPVGYTF.

This clonotype has only a few counts. The rearrangement uses TRBV7-6 and TRBJ2-2, with 12 bases lining up with TRBD2. Per the germline V gene, CDR1 is SGHVS and CDR2 is FNYEAQ. The CDR3 is 18 residues long. The V and J ends lost 1 base and 1 base, in that order; junction bases with no gene match: 4. DNA of the CDR3: TGTGCCAGCAGCTTAGAGGCGACTAGCGGGGGGAACACCGGGGAGCTGTTTTTT. It encodes CASSLEATSGGNTGELFF.

There are a few counts of this clonotype. This chain joins TRBV20-1 and TRBJ2-1; no clear D gene. Trimming cost V 2 bases and J 2 bases, with 10 bases left between them. The CDR3 covers 14 residues. Germline values: CDR1 DFQATT, CDR2 SNEGSKA (reference sequence). The CDR3 loop is CSARSALTYNEQFF. The CDR3, as DNA: TGCAGTGCTAGAAGTGCCCTTACCTACAATGAGCAGTTCTTC.

Concerning this clonotype itself: This could be a read error, since a much larger clone is one nucleotide away. This is likely a read error, given that the CDR3 carries no conserved phenylalanine or tryptophan at its end. This chain uses TRBV6-5 with TRBJ2-1; no clear D gene. The CDR3 extends over 11 amino acids. The ends were cut back, 2 bases at V and 8 bases at J, with 4 bases in the middle. CDR1 and CDR2 (germline): MNHEY, SVGAGI. This CDR3 is CASSYVDEQFL. DNA of the CDR3: TGTGCCAGCAGTTACGTGGATGAGCAGTTCCTC.

This clonotype was counted many times. The genes are TRBV25-1 and TRBJ2-1; 9 bases line up with TRBD2. The CDR3 extends over 17 amino acids. From germline, CDR1 is MGHDK and CDR2 SYGVNS. The V segment lost 2 bases and the J segment 2 bases; nucleotides outside the gene matches: 7. The CDR3 spells CASSEGSAGGTYNEQFF. Here the CDR3 DNA reads TGTGCCAGCAGTGAAGGGTCGGCGGGAGGGACCTACAATGAGCAGTTCTTC.

This clonotype came up many times. The chain couples TRBV12-3 or TRBV12-4 to TRBJ2-1; D might be TRBD2 (5 bases). The V end was cut by 5 bases, the J end by 15 bases, with 14 bases between. The CDR3 totals 11 residues. CDR3 sequence: CASSKDRTGFF. DNA of the CDR3: TGTGCCAGCAGTAAGGACCGGACTGGGTTCTTC.

The chain joins TRBV24-1 to TRBJ2-3; the match to TRBD2 covers 13 bases. V dropped 5 bases and J dropped 3; count of bases not matched to a gene: 4. Germline V lookup: CDR1 KGHDR, CDR2 SFDVKD. This CDR3 region has 16 residues. DNA of the CDR3: TGTGCCACCAGTGGTGGGACTAGCGGGGCTACAGATACGCAGTATTTT. It encodes CATSGGTSGATDTQYF.

This clonotype was observed at least ten times. The V and J genes are TRBV3-1 and TRBJ2-7; no clear D. The germline V gene has CDR1 LGHDT and CDR2 YNNKEL (reference sequence). The CDR3 covers 16 residues. V was trimmed by 4 bases and J by 3 bases, leaving 19 bases between them. The CDR3 DNA is TGTGCCAGCAGCCGGATACGGGCGGAACCAGACTACGAGCAGTACGTC. Translating it yields CASSRIRAEPDYEQYV.

V is TRBV12-3 or TRBV12-4 and J is TRBJ2-4; D might be TRBD1 (5 bases). This CDR3 comprises 17 residues. The V and J ends lost 6 bases and 3 bases respectively, with 21 bases between them. CDR3 DNA sequence: TGTGCCAGCAGCCCTTCTCTCTGGGGCCTTGGCAAAAACATTCAGTACTTC. Translation gives CASSPSLWGLGKNIQYF.

This clonotype was counted many times. The rearrangement links TRBV20-1 to TRBJ2-1; TRBD2 agrees at 11 bases. The CDR3 extends over 14 amino acids. Germline CDR1 and CDR2: DFQATT and SNEGSKA (reference sequence). Trimming removed 4 bases from V and 7 bases from J; junction bases left unmatched: 6. The CDR3 sequence is CSANGGLAVNEQFF. Here the CDR3 DNA reads TGCAGTGCTAACGGGGGACTAGCGGTAAATGAGCAGTTCTTC.

This clonotype has ten or more counts. The V call is TRBV6-1, the J call TRBJ1-5, with 7 positions matching TRBD1. The trim removed 9 bases at V and 5 bases at J, leaving 4 bases unmatched. This CDR3 comprises 12 residues. Germline V CDR1 and CDR2: MNHNS, SASEGT. The CDR3 DNA sequence: TGTGCCAGTCAGGGGGTCGATCAGCCCCAGCATTTT. Translation: CASQGVDQPQHF.

The genes are TRBV19 and TRBJ2-3; 10 bases align to TRBD2. Germline-derived CDR1 and CDR2 are LNHDA and SQIVND (reference sequence). There are 18 residues in the CDR3. After removal of 3 bases from V and 4 bases from J, the junction contained 13 bases not matched to a gene. The CDR3 protein is CASSMFGASGSVADTQYF. In DNA form, the CDR3 reads TGTGCCAGTAGTATGTTCGGGGCTAGCGGGAGTGTGGCAGATACGCAGTATTTT.

This clonotype was recorded a few times. This chain joins TRBV27 and TRBJ1-3; D not certain. The germline V gene encodes CDR1 MNHEY and CDR2 SMNVEV (reference sequence). The CDR3 is 13 residues long. V was cut by 4 bases and J by 4 bases, with 8 bases left in between. The CDR3 reads CASSSPSGNTIYF. The CDR3 bases are TGTGCCAGCAGTTCACCGTCGGGAAACACCATATATTTT.

The chain has TRBV4-1 and TRBJ2-1, with 10 positions matching TRBD2. The V gene's germline CDR1 is MGHRA and CDR2 YSYEKL. Trimming cost V 4 bases and J 3 bases; bases outside gene matches: 6. This CDR3 has 16 amino acids. The CDR3 region is CASSLTSGQLYNEQFF. Here the CDR3 DNA reads TGCGCCAGCAGCCTGACTAGCGGGCAACTCTACAATGAGCAGTTCTTC.

Ten or more counts support this clonotype. The V call is TRBV7-3, the J call TRBJ1-1, with D tentatively TRBD1 (5 bases). Looked up from germline, CDR1 is SGHTA and CDR2 is FQGTGA. The V end was cut by 3 bases, the J end by 5 bases, with 16 bases between. The CDR3 runs 15 residues. The CDR3 DNA follows: TGTGCCAGCAGCTTGGGACCTTTAAGGGAGACTGAAGCTTTCTTT. Protein sequence: CASSLGPLRETEAFF.

This clonotype was observed a few times. This chain links TRBV10-3 with TRBJ2-1, with TRBD1 identical over 9 bases. V lost 7 bases and J lost 3; bases outside the gene matches: 7. The CDR3 has 15 residues. Germline V gives CDR1 ENHRY, CDR2 SYGVKD. CDR3: CAINPGQGLYNEQFF. As DNA, the CDR3 is TGTGCCATCAACCCGGGACAGGGTCTCTACAATGAGCAGTTCTTC.

The rearrangement joins TRBV18 to TRBJ2-1; maybe TRBD1 (6 bases). V was cut by 0 bases and J by 10 bases, with 7 bases left in between. Germline CDR1 KGHSH, CDR2 LQKENI. CDR3 size: 12 residues. The CDR3 nucleotides are TGTGCCAGCTCACCACCGACAGGAGAGCAGTTCTTC. This sequence encodes CASSPPTGEQFF.

The J gene is TRBJ2-5, the V gene TRBV28; 7 bases line up with TRBD1. The CDR3 covers 16 residues. CDR1 is MDHEN, CDR2 SYDVKM, per germline. The J segment lost 1 base and the V segment lost 2 bases, leaving 7 bases of the junction unmatched. The CDR3 DNA reads as TGTGCCAGCAGTTTAGGGACAGTAGATTTCCAAGAGACCCAGTACTTC. This sequence encodes CASSLGTVDFQETQYF.

This clonotype was seen repeatedly, ten times or more. This chain uses TRBV6-2 or TRBV6-3 with TRBJ2-1; 8 bases align to TRBD2. The CDR3 consists of 12 residues. The germline V gene encodes CDR1 MNHEY and CDR2 SVGEGT. Trimming removed 11 bases from V and 8 bases from J; junction bases left unmatched: 8. The CDR3, as DNA: TGTGCCGGCGGGAGCGGGAGTTATGAGCAGTTCTTC. It encodes CAGGSGSYEQFF.

The chain is built from TRBV4-1 and TRBJ1-5; tentative D call: TRBD1 (5 bases). CDR3 length: 15 residues. V lost 2 bases and J 3 bases, leaving 11 bases between the germline ends. The germline V gene has CDR1 MGHRA and CDR2 YSYEKL. In nucleotides, the CDR3 is TGCGCCAGCAGCCAAAGGGACGTCTTCAATCAGCCCCAGCATTTT. Translating gives CASSQRDVFNQPQHF.

This clonotype was recorded at least ten times. The J gene is TRBJ2-1, the V gene TRBV5-1, with 9 bases aligning to TRBD2. Trimming removed 0 bases from V and 2 bases from J; junction bases left unmatched: 12. Germline CDR1 and CDR2: SGHRS and YFSETQ. This CDR3 has 19 amino acids. CDR3 loop: CASSLAPSAGGRTYNEQFF. The CDR3 DNA follows: TGCGCCAGCAGCTTGGCCCCTTCTGCGGGAGGGAGGACCTACAATGAGCAGTTCTTC.